The sequence of this TCR beta chain was determined in a study of CD8+CD57+ T cells in acquired aplastic anemia. The CDR3 contains 12 residues. Trimming took off 0 bases at V and 8 bases at J, with 6 bases between the two ends. Germline CDR1 KGHDR, CDR2 SFDVKD. The sample holds a few counts of this clonotype. TCR beta VDJ and CDR3 profiles were obtained from a genomic DNA template. In TCRdb, the reads were re-called with MiXCR into one record per CDR3 protein. The sample comprises some 290,000 distinct CDR3 sequences, around three fifths of which are singletons, and 6.5% to 10% rests with the top ten. The chain uses TRBV24-1 and TRBJ1-2; no reliable D call. This TCR derives from a human donor with severe aplastic anemia or a healthy control (not recorded which). The specimen sequenced was sorted CD4+, CD8+, or CD8+CD57+ T cells (not recorded which) from PBMCs. The CDR3 here is CATSDLSGGYTF. Written as DNA, the CDR3 is TGTGCCACCAGTGATTTGTCAGGCGGCTACACCTTC.